A selection of T cell receptor beta chains follows, all from one sample in a study of immune characteristics of hereditary and idiopathic chronic pancreatitis. The protocol was immunoSEQ multiplex PCR, while the TCRdb copy is restricted to in-frame clones and leaves out a portion. The repertoire holds about 1,000 clones, with around 66% as singletons. The material sequenced was pancreas tissue with idiopathic chronic pancreatitis. These receptors were obtained from a human donor with chronic pancreatitis. CDR3s include the opening cysteine and the closing phenylalanine or tryptophan. Fields, in order: clone size, V gene, J gene, D gene, CDR3 protein, CDR3 DNA. D genes are given only for firm matches. Some rows mark clone size as missing; the rest say once, few, many or name a class of expanded clone.

size: NA
V: TRBV6-4
J: TRBJ2-1
D: NA
CDR3: CASSDSTGGSDEQFF
DNA: TGTGCCAGCAGTGACTCGACAGGTGGGAGCGATGAGCAGTTCTTC

size: NA
V: TRBV5-1
J: TRBJ2-2
D: NA
CDR3: CASSRRENTGELFF
DNA: TGCGCCAGCAGCAGGAGGGAGAACACCGGGGAGCTGTTTTTT

size: NA
V: TRBV5-4
J: TRBJ2-3
D: TRBD1
CDR3: CASSLAPGQTSTDTQYF
DNA: TGTGCCAGCAGCTTGGCCCCGGGACAGACGAGCACAGATACGCAGTATTTT

size: NA
V: TRBV4-1
J: TRBJ1-1
D: TRBD1
CDR3: CASSTRTGENTEAFF
DNA: TGCGCCAGCAGCACTCGGACAGGGGAAAACACTGAAGCTTTCTTT

size: NA
V: TRBV6-6
J: TRBJ2-2
D: NA
CDR3: CASSPTGTHQNTGELFF
DNA: TGTGCCAGCAGTCCAACCGGGACACACCAAAACACCGGGGAGCTGTTTTTT

size: few
V: TRBV4-2
J: TRBJ2-3
D: NA
CDR3: CASSQDQGGTQYF
DNA: TGTGCCAGCAGCCAAGATCAGGGTGGTACGCAGTATTTT

size: few
V: TRBV7-2
J: TRBJ2-7
D: TRBD2
CDR3: CASSPHSGGYEQYF
DNA: TGTGCCAGCAGCCCACATAGCGGGGGGTATGAGCAGTACTTC

size: once
V: TRBV5-1
J: TRBJ2-1
D: TRBD2
CDR3: CASSSSPGTRYEQFF
DNA: TGCGCCAGCAGTTCCTCACCCGGGACTAGATATGAGCAGTTCTTC

size: NA
V: TRBV7-3
J: TRBJ1-2
D: NA
CDR3: CASSLGGSNNYGYTF
DNA: TGTGCCAGCAGCTTAGGAGGGTCTAATAACTATGGCTACACCTTC

size: NA
V: TRBV6-5
J: TRBJ2-3
D: TRBD2
CDR3: CASSPGTSDTDTQYF
DNA: TGTGCCAGCAGCCCCGGGACTAGCGATACAGATACGCAGTATTTT

size: NA
V: TRBV6-2/TRBV6-3
J: TRBJ2-7
D: NA
CDR3: CASSWSDSSYEQYF
DNA: TGTGCCAGCAGTTGGTCGGACAGCTCCTACGAGCAGTACTTC

size: NA
V: TRBV5-4
J: TRBJ2-3
D: NA
CDR3: CASSLEASAGDTQYF
DNA: TGTGCCAGCAGCTTGGAGGCATCAGCCGGAGATACGCAGTATTTT

size: NA
V: TRBV28
J: TRBJ2-7
D: TRBD1
CDR3: CASSSDRAVAFFWEQYF
DNA: TGTGCCAGCAGTTCGGACAGGGCGGTAGCGTTCTTCTGGGAGCAGTACTTC

size: NA
V: TRBV3-1/TRBV3-2
J: TRBJ1-6
D: NA
CDR3: CAGSQDFYSPLHF
DNA: TGTGCCGGCAGCCAAGATTTTTATTCACCCCTCCACTTT

size: once
V: TRBV7-9
J: TRBJ1-3
D: TRBD1
CDR3: CASRLTGVAGNTIYF
DNA: TGTGCCAGCAGACTGACAGGGGTTGCTGGAAACACCATATATTTT

size: NA
V: TRBV19
J: TRBJ2-3
D: NA
CDR3: CASSISSGGKGTDTQYF
DNA: TGTGCCAGTAGTATCAGCTCAGGAGGGAAAGGCACAGATACGCAGTATTTT

size: few
V: TRBV28
J: TRBJ1-6
D: NA
CDR3: CASRADRPNSPLHF
DNA: TGTGCCAGCAGAGCAGACAGGCCGAATTCACCCCTCCACTTT

size: NA
V: TRBV4-1
J: TRBJ2-7
D: TRBD1
CDR3: CASSQFSRAGTGAGSSEQYF
DNA: TGCGCCAGCAGCCAATTTTCCCGTGCCGGGACAGGGGCGGGATCCTCCGAGCAGTACTTC

size: few
V: TRBV5-1
J: TRBJ2-7
D: NA
CDR3: CASSLRPAQDASYEQYF
DNA: TGCGCCAGCAGCTTGCGCCCCGCCCAGGACGCCTCCTACGAGCAGTACTTC

size: NA
V: TRBV2
J: TRBJ2-5
D: NA
CDR3: CASSAQGLDQETQYF
DNA: TGTGCCAGCAGTGCGCAGGGGCTCGACCAAGAGACCCAGTACTTC

size: NA
V: TRBV11-3
J: TRBJ2-7
D: NA
CDR3: CASSLGGSLDEQYF
DNA: TGTGCCAGCAGCTTAGGTGGCAGTCTTGACGAGCAGTACTTC

size: NA
V: TRBV4-3
J: TRBJ2-3
D: TRBD1
CDR3: CASSQGDREVADTQYF
DNA: TGCGCCAGCAGCCAGGGGGACAGGGAAGTGGCAGATACGCAGTATTTT

size: NA
V: TRBV28
J: TRBJ2-7
D: NA
CDR3: CASSYKQGYEQYF
DNA: TGTGCCAGCAGTTATAAACAGGGCTACGAGCAGTACTTC

size: NA
V: TRBV4-2
J: TRBJ2-3
D: TRBD2
CDR3: CASSQDAAGGPDTQYF
DNA: TGTGCCAGCAGCCAAGACGCGGCGGGGGGGCCAGATACGCAGTATTTT

size: NA
V: TRBV5-6
J: TRBJ1-1
D: TRBD1
CDR3: CASSFDRGREAFF
DNA: TGTGCCAGCAGCTTCGACAGGGGGCGCGAAGCTTTCTTT

size: few
V: TRBV11-3
J: TRBJ2-1
D: NA
CDR3: CASSFGTGTGLFF
DNA: NA

size: NA
V: TRBV7-2
J: TRBJ1-6
D: NA
CDR3: CASSPGIGYNSPLHF
DNA: TGTGCCAGCAGTCCGGGAATCGGCTATAATTCACCCCTCCACTTT

size: NA
V: TRBV5-5
J: TRBJ1-1
D: NA
CDR3: CASSLQGSNTEAFF
DNA: TGTGCCAGCAGCTTACAGGGTTCCAACACTGAAGCTTTCTTT

size: few
V: TRBV2
J: TRBJ1-1
D: NA
CDR3: CASSEDWNTEAFF
DNA: TGTGCCAGCAGTGAGGACTGGAACACTGAAGCTTTCTTT

size: NA
V: TRBV10-2
J: TRBJ1-2
D: TRBD1
CDR3: CASSESYRGSDGYTF
DNA: TGCGCCAGCAGTGAGTCCTACAGGGGCTCTGATGGCTACACCTTC

size: NA
V: TRBV30
J: TRBJ2-3
D: TRBD2
CDR3: CAWSVRTSLDTQYF
DNA: TGTGCCTGGAGTGTTAGGACTAGCTTAGATACGCAGTATTTT

size: NA
V: TRBV27
J: TRBJ2-1
D: TRBD2
CDR3: CASSLSGRAGNEQFF
DNA: TGTGCCAGCAGTTTATCCGGGAGGGCCGGAAATGAGCAGTTCTTC

size: NA
V: TRBV2
J: TRBJ1-4
D: NA
CDR3: CASSEGGSGLFF
DNA: TGTGCCAGCAGTGAGGGAGGCTCTGGACTGTTTTTT

size: NA
V: TRBV7-9
J: TRBJ1-1
D: NA
CDR3: CASSLEGGTEAFF
DNA: TGTGCCAGCAGCTTAGAGGGGGGGACTGAAGCTTTCTTT

size: NA
V: TRBV5-5
J: TRBJ1-3
D: NA
CDR3: CASSSGNLGNTIYF
DNA: TGTGCCAGCAGCTCAGGGAACCTCGGAAACACCATATATTTT

size: NA
V: TRBV4-1
J: TRBJ2-1
D: NA
CDR3: CASSQADRSSYNEQFF
DNA: TGCGCCAGCAGCCAAGCCGACAGGAGCTCCTACAATGAGCAGTTCTTC

size: NA
V: TRBV5-1
J: TRBJ1-2
D: NA
CDR3: CASSREGSSANYGYTF
DNA: TGCGCCAGCAGCAGGGAGGGTAGTTCGGCTAACTATGGCTACACCTTC

size: NA
V: TRBV4-2
J: TRBJ1-1
D: NA
CDR3: CASSQAEDRWNTEAFF
DNA: TGTGCCAGCAGCCAAGCCGAGGACAGATGGAACACTGAAGCTTTCTTT

size: NA
V: TRBV7-9
J: TRBJ1-5
D: TRBD1
CDR3: CASSSSTGSQPQHF
DNA: TGTGCCAGCAGCTCTTCGACAGGGAGTCAGCCCCAGCATTTT

size: large
V: TRBV6-5
J: TRBJ2-7
D: TRBD2
CDR3: CATKIGSAGAGQYF
DNA: TGTGCCACCAAAATAGGTTCAGCGGGAGCTGGGCAGTACTTC

size: NA
V: TRBV5-5
J: TRBJ1-4
D: TRBD1
CDR3: CASSFSGQNNEKLFF
DNA: TGTGCCAGCAGCTTTTCGGGACAGAATAATGAAAAACTGTTTTTT

size: NA
V: TRBV9
J: TRBJ2-1
D: NA
CDR3: CASSVVGDTTYNEQFF
DNA: TGTGCCAGCAGCGTAGTTGGGGACACGACCTACAATGAGCAGTTCTTC

size: NA
V: TRBV7-2
J: TRBJ2-2
D: NA
CDR3: CASSLAGLPTAGELFF
DNA: TGTGCCAGCAGCTTAGCGGGTCTCCCAACTGCCGGGGAGCTGTTTTTT